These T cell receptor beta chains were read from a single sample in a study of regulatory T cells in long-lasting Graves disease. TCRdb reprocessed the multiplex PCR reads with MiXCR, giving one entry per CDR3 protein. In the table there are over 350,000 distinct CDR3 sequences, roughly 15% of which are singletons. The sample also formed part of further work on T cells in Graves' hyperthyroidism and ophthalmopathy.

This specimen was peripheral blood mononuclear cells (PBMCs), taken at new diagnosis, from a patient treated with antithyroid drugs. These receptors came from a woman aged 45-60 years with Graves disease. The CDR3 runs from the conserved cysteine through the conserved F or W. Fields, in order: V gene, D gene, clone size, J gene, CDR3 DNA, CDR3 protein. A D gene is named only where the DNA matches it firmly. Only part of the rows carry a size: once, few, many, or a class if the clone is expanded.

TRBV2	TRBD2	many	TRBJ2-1	TGTGCCAGCAGTGAAGCGGGGACTAGCGGGAGGGCCGGTGAGCAGTTCTTC	CASSEAGTSGRAGEQFF
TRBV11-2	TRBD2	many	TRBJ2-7	TGTGCCAGCCGGGGACTAGCGGGAGGGCATGCCTACGAGCAGTACTTC	CASRGLAGGHAYEQYF
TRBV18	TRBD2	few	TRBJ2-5	TGTGCCAGCTCAGCCACTAGCGGGATTTACCGCTCCCAAGAGACCCAGTACTTC	CASSATSGIYRSQETQYF
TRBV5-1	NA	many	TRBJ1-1	TGCGCCAGCAGCTTGGAAGGGGCAGGGAACCGTGAAGCTTTCTTT	CASSLEGAGNREAFF
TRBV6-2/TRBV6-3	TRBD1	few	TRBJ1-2	TGTGCCAGCACTGATGGACAGGGGCACTATGGCTACACCTTC	CASTDGQGHYGYTF
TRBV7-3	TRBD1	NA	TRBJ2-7	TGTGCCAGCAGCCAGCGAGGGACAGGGGACGAGCAGTACTTC	CASSQRGTGDEQYF
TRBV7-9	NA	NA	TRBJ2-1	TGTGCCAGCAGCTTAGACCCCCAACGGAAGACCAACAATGAGCAGTTCTTC	CASSLDPQRKTNNEQFF
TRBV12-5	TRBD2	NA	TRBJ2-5	TGTGCTAGTGGTTTCCTACTAGCGGGAGGGGAGACCCAGTACTTC	CASGFLLAGGETQYF
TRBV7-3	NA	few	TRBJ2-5	TGTGCCAGCAGCTTAACGGGGGCCGCCGAGGGGGAGACCCAGTACTTC	CASSLTGAAEGETQYF
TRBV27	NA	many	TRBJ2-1	TGTGCCAGCAGCTTTCAGGTCGAGGACAATGAGCAGTTCTTC	CASSFQVEDNEQFF
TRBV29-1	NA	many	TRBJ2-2	TGCAGCGTGGACCCTTCGAACACCGGGGAGCTGTTTTTT	CSVDPSNTGELFF
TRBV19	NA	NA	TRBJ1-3	TGTGCCACCCTTCGACCGGGGACTGGAAACACCATATATTTT	CATLRPGTGNTIYF
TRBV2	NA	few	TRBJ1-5	TGTGCCAGCAGCGCAAGGGTCGAGCCCCAGCATTTT	CASSARVEPQHF
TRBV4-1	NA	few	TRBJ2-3	TGCGCCAGCAGCCAGCTACCCTCGCCTCGTCCTAGCACAGATACGCAGTATTTT	CASSQLPSPRPSTDTQYF
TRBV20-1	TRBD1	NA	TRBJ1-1	TGCAGTGCTAGAGATATACAGGGGACGAACACTGAAGCTTTCTTT	CSARDIQGTNTEAFF
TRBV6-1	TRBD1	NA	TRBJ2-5	TGTGCCAGCACTCTAGGACAGGGGTTGTATCAAGAGACCCAGTACTTC	CASTLGQGLYQETQYF
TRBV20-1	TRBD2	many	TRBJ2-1	TGCAGTGCCTCGGGACTAGCGGGTACCTACAATGAGCAGTTCTTC	CSASGLAGTYNEQFF
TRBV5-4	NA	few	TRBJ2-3	TGTGCCAGCGGCGGGGTCCAAGGCACAGATACGCAGTATTTT	CASGGVQGTDTQYF
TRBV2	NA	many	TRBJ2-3	TGTGCCAGCAGTGAGTGGAAAGCCACAGATACGCAGTATTTT	CASSEWKATDTQYF
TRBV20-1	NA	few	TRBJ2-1	TGCAGTGCTAGAGTCCCGGGCGTAGCATATGAGCAGTTCTTC	CSARVPGVAYEQFF
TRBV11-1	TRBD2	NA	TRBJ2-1	TGTGCCGGCAGCGGGTGGCGGGAGGGCGATGAGCAGTTCTTC	CAGSGWREGDEQFF
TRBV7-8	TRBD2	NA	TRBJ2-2	TGTGCCAGCAGCCTATTTAGCGGGAGTGGGACCGGGGAGCTGTTTTTT	CASSLFSGSGTGELFF
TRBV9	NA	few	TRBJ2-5	TGTGCCAGCAGCGGCAGGGTCTCAGAGACCCAGTACTTC	CASSGRVSETQYF
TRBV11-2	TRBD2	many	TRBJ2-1	TGTGCCAGCAGCTTAGTGGCGGGACTAGTTGGCAATGAGCAGTTCTTC	CASSLVAGLVGNEQFF
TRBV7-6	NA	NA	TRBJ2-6	TGTGCCAGCAACCTCTTCTCTGGGGCCAACGTCCTGACTTTC	CASNLFSGANVLTF
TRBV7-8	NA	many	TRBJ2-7	TGTGCCAGCAGCTTTCTACCAGGGCCCTACGAGCAGTACTTC	CASSFLPGPYEQYF
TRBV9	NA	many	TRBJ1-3	TGTGCCAGCAGCGTCGACTCCAGCCCCTCTGGAAACACCATATATTTT	CASSVDSSPSGNTIYF
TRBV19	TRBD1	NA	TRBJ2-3	TGTGCCAGTAGTCCGACAGGGCGAAGCACAGATACGCAGTATTTT	CASSPTGRSTDTQYF
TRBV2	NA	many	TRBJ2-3	TGTGCCAGCAGTGAAAGGGGGGGGACAGCTGGGGATACGCAGTATTTT	CASSERGGTAGDTQYF
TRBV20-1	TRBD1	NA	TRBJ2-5	TGCAGCGGCTCCCTGGGACAGGGCCAAGAGACCCAGTACTTC	CSGSLGQGQETQYF
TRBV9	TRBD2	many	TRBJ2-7	TGTGCCAGCAGCGCCGGACTAGACTACGAGCAGTACTTC	CASSAGLDYEQYF
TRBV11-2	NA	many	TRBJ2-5	TGTGCCAGCAGCTCCATCGGGCTAGCCGAGACCCAGTACTTC	CASSSIGLAETQYF
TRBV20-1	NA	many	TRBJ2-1	TGCAGTGCGGGGGCGGGCTGGGGCAATGAGCAGTTCTTC	CSAGAGWGNEQFF
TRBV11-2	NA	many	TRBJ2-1	TGTGCCAGCAGTCTCAGGACCAGGGGAGGGATAAATGAGCAGTTCTTC	CASSLRTRGGINEQFF
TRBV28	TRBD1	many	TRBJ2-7	TGTGCCAGCAGTTTACCCGACAGGGGCTACGAGCAGTACTTC	CASSLPDRGYEQYF
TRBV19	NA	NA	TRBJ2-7	TGTGCCAGTAGTATCCGGGAGAAGTCCGAGCAGTACTTC	CASSIREKSEQYF
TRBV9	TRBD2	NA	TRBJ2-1	TGTGCCAGCAGCGTAGAGGGACTAGCGGGACTCAATGAGCAGTTCTTC	CASSVEGLAGLNEQFF
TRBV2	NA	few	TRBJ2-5	TGTGCCAGCAGTACTGAAGTGGGAGAGACCCAGTACTTC	CASSTEVGETQYF
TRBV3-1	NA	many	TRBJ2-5	TGTGCCAGCAGTCGCCGGGACTACCAAGAGACCCAGTACTTC	CASSRRDYQETQYF
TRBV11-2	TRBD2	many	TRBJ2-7	TGTGCCAGCAGCCCCCCCGGGACTAGCGGGAGTCGGGAGCAGTACTTC	CASSPPGTSGSREQYF
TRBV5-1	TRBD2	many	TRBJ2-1	TGCGCCAGCAGCGGCAGGACTAGCGGGAGTGGTGTCGGCAATGAGCAGTTCTTC	CASSGRTSGSGVGNEQFF
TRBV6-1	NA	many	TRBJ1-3	TGTGCCAGCAGAAGGGGACCCTCCACCGACTCTGGAAACACCATATATTTT	CASRRGPSTDSGNTIYF
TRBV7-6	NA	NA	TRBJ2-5	TGTGCCAGCAGAAACCCGTTTGGGGACCCGAAACAAGAGACCCAGTACTTC	CASRNPFGDPKQETQYF
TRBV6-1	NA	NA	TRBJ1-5	TGTGCCAGCAGTAGATTCGACAACAATCAGCCCCAGCATTTT	CASSRFDNNQPQHF
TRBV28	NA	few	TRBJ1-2	TGTGCCAGCAGTTTGTCCCCAGGGGATGGCTACACCTTC	CASSLSPGDGYTF
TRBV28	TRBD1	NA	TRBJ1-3	TGTGCCAGCAGTTTGAGGCCTTATGACAGGGTATTATCTGGAAACACCATATATTTT	CASSLRPYDRVLSGNTIYF
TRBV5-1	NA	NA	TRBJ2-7	TGCGCCAGCAGCTTGGACGTGGGGGGCAGAGACGAGCAGTACTTC	CASSLDVGGRDEQYF
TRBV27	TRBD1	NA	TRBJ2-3	TGTGCCAGCAGTTCCGAACAGGGGGCGGGCACAGATACGCAGTATTTT	CASSSEQGAGTDTQYF
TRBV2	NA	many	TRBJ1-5	TGTGCCAGCAGTGAAGGGACTTCCCGACAGCCCCAGCATTTT	CASSEGTSRQPQHF
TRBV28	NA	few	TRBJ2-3	TGTGCCAGCAGTTTTCCGGGAGCGGATACGCAGTATTTT	CASSFPGADTQYF
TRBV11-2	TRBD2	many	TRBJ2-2	TGTGCCAGCAGCCCTACGGGTAGCGGGATAACGAACACCGGGGAGCTGTTTTTT	CASSPTGSGITNTGELFF
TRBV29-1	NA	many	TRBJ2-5	TGCAGCGTTCCTCCCAAGGCGATAGCGGAAGAGACCCAGTACTTC	CSVPPKAIAEETQYF
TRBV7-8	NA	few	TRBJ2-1	TGTGCCAGCGGCTCCAGACTGATGGGTTCGTTTAGATACAATGAGCAGTTCTTC	CASGSRLMGSFRYNEQFF
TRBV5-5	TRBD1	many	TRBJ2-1	TGTGCCAGCAGCTTGGATTGGACAGGGAATGAGCAGTTCTTC	CASSLDWTGNEQFF
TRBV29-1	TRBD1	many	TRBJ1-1	TGCAGCGTTGTCGGGGGGACAGGCATACCGAACACTGAAGCTTTCTTT	CSVVGGTGIPNTEAFF